This entry lists 28 T cell receptor beta chains sequenced from one sample in a study of blood T cells in healthy people across ages. Then a second PCR, running roughly 6 to 12 cycles, was carried out with a sample-barcoded 5' primer and a J-beta primer mix. TCRdb called the 5' RACE reads again in MiXCR, with one record for every CDR3 protein. The repertoire consists of approximately 1.5 million distinct CDR3 sequences, with 30% to 35% occurring once and the leading ten covering about 11%. Sequenced input: blood. The source of these receptors is a woman aged 25 to 39 in good health.

The chain joins TRBV29-1 to TRBJ1-2; D is undetermined. This CDR3 spans 14 amino acids. CDR1 and CDR2 from the germline V gene are SQVTM and ANQGSEA. With 5 bases removed from V and 0 bases from J, the gap between germline ends came to 13 bases. For the CDR3, the DNA is TGCAGCGTTCCCCGGCACAACCCTAACTATGGCTACACCTTC. Amino acid sequence: CSVPRHNPNYGYTF.

This sequence joins TRBV10-3 and TRBJ1-1, with 9 bases aligning to TRBD1. Germline trimming cut 0 bases from V and 0 bases from J; bases unmatched to any gene: 5. The CDR3 contains 17 residues. CDR1 ENHRY and CDR2 SYGVKD come from the germline V gene. The CDR3 is CAISESDGTGLNTEAFF. Written as DNA, the CDR3 is TGTGCCATCAGTGAGTCCGATGGGACAGGGTTGAACACTGAAGCTTTCTTT.

A remark on this clonotype: A much more abundant neighbour one base away suggests this may be a read error. The gene calls are TRBV27 and TRBJ2-3; TRBD2 is a possible D gene (6 bases). From germline, CDR1 is MNHEY and CDR2 SMNVEV (reference sequence). CDR3 length: 15 amino acids. Trimming removed 0 bases at V and 10 bases at J, with 17 bases between. The CDR3 bases are TGTGCCAGCAGTTTATCGCAACTAGCTAGGTATGCGCAGTATTTT. As protein: CASSLSQLARYAQYF.

The CDR3: CASSLAPRAGYTF. DNA of the CDR3: TGTGCCAGCAGTTTGGCTCCGAGGGCTGGCTACACCTTC. This chain connects TRBV27 to TRBJ1-2; D not resolved. This CDR3 is 13 amino acids long. V lost 3 bases and J lost 7, with 12 bases in between. CDR1 is MNHEY, CDR2 SMNVEV, per germline (reference sequence).

V gene TRBV3-1 combines with J gene TRBJ1-2; D not resolved. The CDR3 spans 15 residues. Trimming took 3 bases from V and 5 from J, leaving 16 bases between them. CDR1 and CDR2 from the germline V gene are LGHDT and YNNKEL (reference sequence). In DNA, the CDR3 is TGTGCCAGCAGCCATGCAGGCTCCAGCGGATATGGCTACACCTTC. Protein product: CASSHAGSSGYGYTF.

V is TRBV5-6 and J is TRBJ2-1, with 10 bases fitting TRBD2. The CDR3 contains 19 residues. Per germline, CDR1 SGHDT and CDR2 YYEEEE. The trim removed 1 base at V and 0 bases at J, leaving 10 bases unmatched. This chain's CDR3 is CASSLRLAGALISYNEQFF. The CDR3 bases are TGTGCCAGCAGCTTGAGGCTAGCGGGGGCCCTGATCTCCTACAATGAGCAGTTCTTC.

This clonotype was observed a handful of times. CDR3 in DNA: TGCAGTGCCGCATCATTAGACCCCTACGAGCAGTACTTC. Protein sequence: CSAASLDPYEQYF. The chain is built from TRBV20-1 and TRBJ2-7, with D hard to call. The CDR3 has 13 amino acids. Germline CDR1 is DFQATT and CDR2 is SNEGSKA (reference sequence). V was pared by 6 bases and J by 2 bases, with 14 bases between.

V gene TRBV4-1 combines with J gene TRBJ1-1, with D unresolved. Trimming took 0 bases from V and 5 from J, leaving 16 bases between them. The CDR3 has 16 amino acids. Germline V gene data show CDR1 as MGHRA and CDR2 as YSYEKL. In nucleotides, the CDR3 is TGCGCCAGCAGCCAAGATTTGAGAAGCCCAGCGACTGAAGCTTTCTTT. It translates to CASSQDLRSPATEAFF.

This clonotype was counted at least ten times. CDR3 protein: CASSLLDGSPLHF. As DNA, the CDR3 is TGTGCCAGCAGCTTACTAGACGGGTCACCCCTCCACTTT. This chain connects TRBV7-8 to TRBJ1-6; D uncertain. CDR1 is SGHVS, CDR2 FQNEAQ, per germline. The CDR3 length is 13 residues. V was cut by 2 bases and J by 10 bases, with 9 bases left in between.

V is TRBV30 and J is TRBJ1-2; unclear D gene. Trimming took off 2 bases at V and 2 bases at J, with 21 bases between the two ends. This CDR3 contains 17 residues. CDR1 is GTSNPN and CDR2 is SVGIG in the germline V gene (reference sequence). CDR3 protein: CAWSLPAPADRNYGYTF. For the CDR3, the DNA is TGTGCCTGGAGTCTCCCTGCCCCCGCAGATAGAAACTATGGCTACACCTTC.

This clonotype was detected only a few times. Relative to the germline gene, one junction end is altered; a read error may explain this. The CDR3 loop is CGANLFRGFSTDTQYF. CDR3 coding DNA: TGCGGTGCTAACCTGTTCCGAGGCTTTAGCACAGATACGCAGTATTTT. J is TRBJ2-3 and V is TRBV20-1; no definite D call. The CDR3 has 16 amino acids. Germline loops: CDR1 DFQATT, CDR2 SNEGSKA (reference sequence).

The table lists this clonotype with a few counts. This chain connects TRBV6-5 to TRBJ1-1; D is unresolved. The CDR3 covers 13 residues. Germline CDR1 MNHEY, CDR2 SVGAGI. The V and J ends lost 2 bases and 4 bases respectively, with 8 bases between them. The CDR3 bases are TGTGCCAGCAGTTACCTAGAGAGCACTGAAGCTTTCTTT. Protein: CASSYLESTEAFF.

The chain combines TRBV9 with TRBJ2-1; 10 bases match TRBD2. Germline trimming cut 0 bases from V and 13 bases from J; bases unmatched to any gene: 19. This CDR3 region has 18 residues. Germline CDR1 is SGDLS and CDR2 is YYNGEE. This chain's CDR3 is CASSVGIRSGRAEETQFF. CDR3 DNA sequence: TGTGCCAGCAGCGTAGGTATCAGAAGCGGGAGGGCGGAGGAGACCCAGTTCTTC.

The sample holds one count of this clonotype. The J gene is TRBJ1-6, the V gene TRBV27; 7 bases agree with TRBD1. The germline CDR1 and CDR2 sequences are MNHEY and SMNVEV (reference sequence). V trimming: 0 bases; J trimming: 8 bases; junction bases outside the gene matches: 7. The CDR3 spans 16 residues. CDR3 in DNA: TGTGCCAGCAGTTTATCTGGGACAGTAAAGGATTCACCCCTCCACTTT. Protein product: CASSLSGTVKDSPLHF.

Notes on this clonotype: At one of its ends the junction is not consistent with the germline gene, which may arise from a read error. The V gene is TRBV6-1, the J gene TRBJ2-1; maybe TRBD1 (5 bases). Germline V gene lookup returns CDR1 MNHNS and CDR2 SASEGT. This CDR3 contains 16 residues. The CDR3: CASSEGWTPSYNEQFF. The CDR3 coding sequence is TGTGCCAGCAGTGAAGGTTGGACACCATCCTACAACGAGCAGTTCTTC.

This sequence joins TRBV5-1 and TRBJ2-7, with D perhaps matching TRBD1 or TRBD2 (6 bases each). Germline CDR1 reads SGHRS; CDR2 reads YFSETQ. The CDR3 sequence is 15 residues long. Trimming left V 0 bases short and J 7 bases short, with 17 bases between. Here the CDR3 reads CASSLGATGREEQYF. For the CDR3, the DNA is TGCGCCAGCAGCTTGGGGGCGACAGGCCGGGAGGAGCAGTACTTC.

The chain has TRBV6-1 and TRBJ2-3; no clear D. V shed 1 base and J shed 3 bases, with 14 bases lying between them. This CDR3 has 16 amino acids. Germline CDR1 reads MNHNS; CDR2 reads SASEGT. The CDR3 here is CASSEVWAQATDTQYF. The CDR3 bases are TGTGCCAGCAGTGAAGTTTGGGCGCAGGCGACAGATACGCAGTATTTT.

For this clonotype: The junction does not match germline at one end; this may be a read error. J is TRBJ2-2 and V is TRBV20-1; D might be TRBD2 (5 bases). CDR3 length equals 14 residues. Germline loops: CDR1 DFQATT, CDR2 SNEGSKA (reference sequence). The DNA of the CDR3 is TGCAGTGCTAGTAAGAGGAGGAACACCGGGGAACTGTTTTTT. It specifies CSASKRRNTGELFF.

The sample holds a few counts of this clonotype. This sequence joins TRBV3-1 and TRBJ2-5; 11 bases are shared with TRBD2. The germline V gene has CDR1 LGHDT and CDR2 YNNKEL (reference sequence). The CDR3 extends over 15 amino acids. V was pared by 4 bases and J by 4 bases, with 5 bases of the junction left unmatched. This CDR3 is CASSLGLAVTETQYF. The DNA for the CDR3 is TGTGCCAGCAGCCTGGGACTAGCGGTAACAGAGACCCAGTACTTC.

This clonotype was counted between two and nine times. This rearrangement joins TRBV7-9 to TRBJ2-5; 8 bases are a match to TRBD1. The junction had 11 bases not matched to a gene; V was cut back by 6 bases and J by 5 bases. In germline, CDR1 is SEHNR, CDR2 FQNEAQ (reference sequence). This CDR3 comprises 15 residues. CDR3 nucleotide sequence: TGTGCCAGCAGGCCTTCTACAGGGGGTTGGGAGACCCAGTACTTC. It is translated as CASRPSTGGWETQYF. Based on the CDR3 plus reference TRBV7-9 and TRBJ2-5, the full variable domain is DTGVSQNPRHKITKRGQNVTFRCDPISEHNRLYWYRQTLGQGPEFLTYFQNEAQLEKSRLLSDRFSAERPKGSFSTLEIQRTEQGDSAMYLCASRPSTGGWETQYFGPGTRLLVL.

This clonotype was detected a few times. V is TRBV20-1 and J is TRBJ2-7; D gene ambiguous. Gene TRBJ2-5 matches the end of the DNA better, so the J call may be wrong. CDR1 is DFQATT and CDR2 is SNEGSKA in the germline V gene (reference sequence). The CDR3 loop spans 12 amino acids. The DNA of the CDR3 is TGCAGTGCTGTCGGCAGCCGGGAGACCCAGTACTTC. It translates to CSAVGSRETQYF.

The genes are TRBV20-1 and TRBJ1-2; 7 bases align to TRBD1. Germline V gene sequence: CDR1 DFQATT, CDR2 SNEGSKA (reference sequence). Trimming at V came to 6 bases and at J to 6 bases, leaving 19 bases not matched to a gene. This CDR3 has 16 amino acids. The CDR3 here is CSARKDSGQFFHGYTF. The CDR3, as DNA: TGCAGTGCCAGAAAAGACTCGGGACAGTTCTTTCATGGCTACACCTTC.

In its sample, this clonotype was seen a few times. The V call is TRBV9, the J call TRBJ2-1, with D possibly TRBD2 on 5 matching bases. Germline assignment: CDR1 SGDLS and CDR2 YYNGEE. Trimming cost V 4 bases and J 9 bases, with 14 bases left between them. This CDR3 spans 13 amino acids. The DNA of the CDR3 is TGTGCCAGCAGCAGCGGACCGACGGGTGAGCAGTTCTTC. It codes for CASSSGPTGEQFF.

This clonotype was counted only a few times. J is TRBJ2-1 and V is TRBV9; 10 bases match TRBD2. Losses at the gene ends were 4 bases for V and 0 bases for J; bases not matched to a gene: 4. Per germline, CDR1 SGDLS and CDR2 YYNGEE. The CDR3 length is 16 residues. Written as DNA, the CDR3 is TGTGCCAGCAGCACGAGCGGGGGGGGCTCCTACAATGAGCAGTTCTTC. Amino acids: CASSTSGGGSYNEQFF. Looking up the rest from reference TRBV9 and TRBJ2-1 gives the full variable domain: DSGVTQTPKHLITATGQRVTLRCSPRSGDLSVYWYQQSLDQGLQFLIQYYNGEERAKGNILERFSAQQFPDLHSELNLSSLELGDSALYFCASSTSGGGSYNEQFFGPGTRLTVL.

This clonotype showed up many times. This chain joins TRBV5-1 and TRBJ2-1, with TRBD2 identical over 12 bases. In germline, CDR1 is SGHRS, CDR2 YFSETQ. The CDR3 contains 15 residues. V lost 0 bases and J lost 8; bases outside the gene matches: 3. Here the CDR3 DNA reads TGCGCCAGCAGCTTGGGACTAGCGGGAGTGTATGAGCAGTTCTTC. Its protein product is CASSLGLAGVYEQFF.

This clonotype was counted between two and nine times. In DNA form, the CDR3 reads TGCGCCAGCAGCCAAACTTTAAACCGGGACAGGGATGGCGGTAACTATGGCTACACCTTC. Translated, it gives CASSQTLNRDRDGGNYGYTF. The V and J genes are TRBV4-1 and TRBJ1-2; TRBD1 matches 9 bases. CDR3 length equals 20 residues. J lost 1 base, V lost 2 bases, and 17 bases had no gene match. The germline V gene encodes CDR1 MGHRA and CDR2 YSYEKL.

This clonotype has just a few counts. Given a much more abundant clone one base away, this may be a read error. V usage is TRBV27 and J usage is TRBJ2-7; D is undetermined. Trimming cost V 3 bases and J 3 bases, with 9 bases left between them. CDR1 and CDR2 (germline): MNHEY, SMNVEV (reference sequence). The CDR3 consists of 13 residues. The CDR3 DNA reads as TGTGCCAGCAGTTTTGGCAGGCACTACGAGCAGTACTTC. Amino acids: CASSFGRHYEQYF.

The V and J genes are TRBV12-5 and TRBJ2-1, with D tentatively TRBD2 (5 bases). The CDR3 contains 14 residues. Looked up from germline, CDR1 is LGHNT and CDR2 is FRNRAP. Trimming shortened V by 8 bases and J by 7 bases, and 18 bases separated the two germline ends. CDR3 DNA sequence: TGTGCTAGTAGCGTTCGTCCTCCGGGAAATGAGCAGTTCTTC. Its translation is CASSVRPPGNEQFF.